The 27 T cell receptor beta chains in this list originate from one sample, sequenced in a study of beta chain features in type 1 diabetes. Overall study results and limits: TCRB CDR3 length was moderately but significantly reduced in all four CD4+ subsets of Type 1 diabetes patients.

These receptors have no known antigen. Of the isolated RNA, all was reverse transcribed, and so the sequenced material was expressed TCRB transcripts. Here immunoSEQ multiplex PCR was the method, and the copy in TCRdb shows in-frame clones only, minus some. The sample records around 260,000 clones, around 24% being singletons. The sample comprised naive CD4+ T cells from blood. These receptors were collected from a woman in her 30s with type 1 diabetes.

CDR3 DNA sequence: TGTGCCAGCAGCTTAGCCCGACTAGACAATGAGCAGTTCTTC. It translates to CASSLARLDNEQFF. The chain has TRBV11-3 and TRBJ2-1; D is perhaps TRBD2 (6 bases). The germline V and J ends were trimmed by 1 base and 5 bases, with 9 bases remaining between them. There are 14 residues in the CDR3. Germline lookup yields CDR1 SGHNT and CDR2 YENEEA.

The chain links TRBV19 to TRBJ1-1; D possibly corresponds to TRBD1 (6 bases). CDR1 is LNHDA, CDR2 SQIVND, per germline (reference sequence). The germline V and J ends were trimmed by 3 bases and 0 bases, with 14 bases remaining between them. CDR3 length: 16 amino acids. The DNA of the CDR3 is TGTGCCAGTAGTATCGAGACAGGAAGAATGAACACTGAAGCTTTCTTT. It encodes CASSIETGRMNTEAFF.

J is TRBJ1-3 and V is TRBV4-1, with a tentative D call TRBD1 (5 bases). Germline values: CDR1 MGHRA, CDR2 YSYEKL. The ends were cut back, 4 bases at V and 1 base at J, with 14 bases in the middle. The CDR3 has 16 residues. Here the CDR3 DNA reads TGCGCCAGCAGCCCTAAAGGGGATCATTCTGGAAACACCATATATTTT. Translation gives CASSPKGDHSGNTIYF.

This clone was counted once. This chain connects TRBV30 to TRBJ2-2; a possible D gene is TRBD1 (5 bases). V shed 6 bases and J shed 3 bases, with 20 bases lying between them. The germline CDR1 and CDR2 sequences are GTSNPN and SVGIG (reference sequence). The CDR3 length is 16 residues. For the CDR3, the DNA is TGTGCCTGCATCGATAAGGGGATAGGCTACACCGGGGAGCTGTTTTTT. It codes for CACIDKGIGYTGELFF.

This clone has just a few counts. The V call is TRBV11-2, the J call TRBJ1-1; D unclear. The CDR3 totals 14 residues. V lost 4 bases and J 0 bases, leaving 9 bases between the germline ends. Germline V lookup: CDR1 SGHAT, CDR2 FQNNGV. CDR3 sequence: CASSSSGMNTEAFF. For the CDR3, the DNA is TGTGCCAGCAGCTCGTCAGGCATGAACACTGAAGCTTTCTTT.

CDR3 loop: CASSQQITLEETQYF. DNA for the CDR3: TGCGCCAGCAGCCAACAGATTACTCTAGAAGAGACCCAGTACTTC. This chain links TRBV4-1 with TRBJ2-5, with D uncertain. V lost 2 bases and J lost 3, with 13 bases in between. The CDR3 covers 15 residues. Germline assignment: CDR1 MGHRA and CDR2 YSYEKL.

The sample holds a few counts of this clone. V and J are TRBV18 and TRBJ1-1, with no clear D. In germline, CDR1 is KGHSH, CDR2 LQKENI. This CDR3 region has 13 residues. The V and J ends lost 0 bases and 5 bases respectively, with 7 bases between them. The CDR3 region is CASSPPGRTEAFF. CDR3 bases: TGTGCCAGCTCACCACCGGGGAGGACTGAAGCTTTCTTT. Using reference TRBV18 and TRBJ1-1 for the parts outside the CDR3, the full variable domain is NAGVMQNPRHLVRRRGQEARLRCSPMKGHSHVYWYRQLPEEGLKFMVYLQKENIIDESGMPKERFSAEFPKEGPSILRIQQVVRGDSAAYFCASSPPGRTEAFFGQGTRLTVV.

The chain joins TRBV9 to TRBJ2-1; 9 bases map to TRBD2. Germline CDR1 is SGDLS and CDR2 is YYNGEE. The CDR3 is 19 amino acids. J gave up 6 bases and V 4 bases, and 20 bases lay outside the gene matches. CDR3: CASSSTTEGWREGSNEQFF. In nucleotides, the CDR3 is TGTGCCAGCAGCTCCACGACGGAGGGGTGGCGGGAGGGGAGCAATGAGCAGTTCTTC.

The gene calls are TRBV5-1 and TRBJ2-1; TRBD2 matches 9 bases. The trim removed 7 bases at V and 8 bases at J, leaving 13 bases unmatched. Germline V lookup: CDR1 SGHRS, CDR2 YFSETQ. This CDR3 spans 15 amino acids. In DNA form, the CDR3 reads TGCGCCAGCGGGCTGTCGACTAGCGGATTTTATGAGCAGTTCTTC. This gives the protein CASGLSTSGFYEQFF.

This clone was seen a few times. V is TRBV7-9 and J is TRBJ2-3; possibly TRBD2 for D (5 bases). The length of the CDR3 is 15 residues. Germline assignment: CDR1 SEHNR and CDR2 FQNEAQ (reference sequence). Trimming pared 5 bases from V and 3 bases from J, leaving 15 bases between. CDR3 DNA: TGTGCCAGCAGCGCAGCGGTTAGTGGTACAGATACGCAGTATTTT. This codes for CASSAAVSGTDTQYF.

The J gene is TRBJ2-1, the V gene TRBV27, with D possibly matching TRBD2 (5 bases). The germline CDR1 and CDR2 sequences are MNHEY and SMNVEV (reference sequence). The length of the CDR3 is 14 residues. Trimming left V 2 bases short and J 8 bases short, with 13 bases between. The CDR3 sequence is CASSLLTRRDEQFF. For the CDR3, the DNA is TGTGCCAGCAGTTTACTCACTAGACGCGATGAGCAGTTCTTC.

This sequence joins TRBV19 and TRBJ2-1; 15 positions agree with TRBD2. Germline V gene sequence: CDR1 LNHDA, CDR2 SQIVND (reference sequence). V lost 5 bases, J lost 12 bases, and 11 bases stayed unmatched. The CDR3 spans 16 residues. In nucleotides, the CDR3 is TGTGCCAGTAGTCACCGGACTAGCGGGAGGGCCAAGCGGCAGTTCTTC. Translation gives CASSHRTSGRAKRQFF.

V is TRBV15 and J is TRBJ2-5; D unresolved. Per the germline V gene, CDR1 is LNHNV and CDR2 is YYDKDF (reference sequence). With 0 bases removed from V and 3 bases from J, the gap between germline ends came to 5 bases. The CDR3 covers 13 residues. This chain's CDR3 is CATSRDQKETQYF. The CDR3 bases are TGTGCCACCAGCAGAGACCAGAAAGAGACCCAGTACTTC.

This clone appeared a few times. The chain is built from TRBV29-1 and TRBJ1-1; no firm D call. V lost 3 bases, J lost 12 bases, and 17 bases lay in between. This CDR3 is 12 amino acids long. Germline V gene data show CDR1 as SQVTM and CDR2 as ANQGSEA. The CDR3 sequence: CSVEESAVGTFF. CDR3 nucleotides: TGCAGCGTTGAGGAGTCGGCGGTTGGAACTTTCTTT.

This clone was seen more than once but under ten times. This sequence joins TRBV29-1 and TRBJ2-6; a possible D gene is TRBD2 (5 bases). V was trimmed by 1 base and J by 0 bases, leaving 13 bases between them. There are 17 residues in the CDR3. CDR1 SQVTM and CDR2 ANQGSEA come from the germline V gene. The CDR3 loop reads CSVEAQAESSGANVLTF. CDR3 coding DNA: TGCAGCGTTGAAGCTCAAGCGGAGAGCTCTGGGGCCAACGTCCTGACTTTC.

J is TRBJ1-1 and V is TRBV30, with TRBD1 identical over 8 bases. The CDR3 runs to 13 residues. J lost 5 bases, V lost 5 bases, and 7 bases had no gene match. Germline CDR1 and CDR2: GTSNPN and SVGIG (reference sequence). The CDR3 region has the DNA TGTGCCTGGGGACAGGGCCGCAGGACTGAAGCTTTCTTT. Its protein product is CAWGQGRRTEAFF.

V gene TRBV14 combines with J gene TRBJ1-2; no firm D call. Germline V gene lookup returns CDR1 SGHDN and CDR2 FVKESK. Trimming cost V 0 bases and J 1 base, with 6 bases left between them. The CDR3 has 14 residues. The CDR3 sequence: CASSQEAHNYGYTF. The CDR3 nucleotides read TGTGCCAGCAGCCAAGAGGCCCATAACTATGGCTACACCTTC.

The V call is TRBV14, the J call TRBJ1-2; perhaps TRBD1 as D (5 bases). V gave up 5 bases and J gave up 5 bases, with 9 bases separating them. Germline lookup yields CDR1 SGHDN and CDR2 FVKESK. CDR3 length: 12 residues. The CDR3 region has the DNA TGTGCCAGCAGCGGACCAGGGTATGGCTACACCTTC. This sequence encodes CASSGPGYGYTF.

The table lists this clone with a few counts. The chain recombines TRBV9 with TRBJ2-1; 8 bases map to TRBD2. Germline V lookup: CDR1 SGDLS, CDR2 YYNGEE. The junction had 20 bases not matched to a gene; V was cut back by 0 bases and J by 6 bases. The CDR3 has 20 amino acids. The CDR3 here is CASSVDIGLVAGYEVNEQFF. Here the CDR3 DNA reads TGTGCCAGCAGCGTAGACATTGGTTTGGTAGCGGGATATGAAGTCAATGAGCAGTTCTTC.

The V and J genes are TRBV18 and TRBJ2-2, with D perhaps TRBD1 (6 bases). The CDR3 length is 15 residues. V was cut by 2 bases and J by 0 bases, with 7 bases left in between. Germline V gene lookup returns CDR1 KGHSH and CDR2 LQKENI. CDR3 bases: TGTGCCAGCTCACCAGGGGGCACGAACACCGGGGAGCTGTTTTTT. Translation: CASSPGGTNTGELFF.

The chain recombines TRBV19 with TRBJ1-2; D ambiguous. This CDR3 region has 12 residues. Germline V gene lookup returns CDR1 LNHDA and CDR2 SQIVND (reference sequence). Trimming pared 5 bases from V and 7 bases from J, leaving 11 bases between. The CDR3 DNA sequence: TGTGCCAGTAGTGAACTGTCGGGTGGCTACACCTTC. Translation gives CASSELSGGYTF.

This clone was seen a few times. This sample includes further DNA sequences coding for the same CDR3. The chain links TRBV5-4 to TRBJ2-5, with D possibly matching TRBD2 (6 bases). Trimming removed 4 bases from V and 0 bases from J, with 7 bases in between. The CDR3 has 13 residues. Germline lookup yields CDR1 SGHNT and CDR2 YYREEE (reference sequence). DNA of the CDR3: TGTGCCAGCAGCAGGGACTACCAAGAGACCCAGTACTTC. This encodes CASSRDYQETQYF.

The V and J genes are TRBV11-3 and TRBJ2-7, with D tentatively TRBD1 (6 bases). Trimming cost V 5 bases and J 0 bases, with 14 bases left between them. CDR3 size: 15 residues. Germline V gene lookup returns CDR1 SGHNT and CDR2 YENEEA. CDR3: CASSIGQLNSYEQYF. As DNA, the CDR3 is TGTGCCAGCAGCATCGGACAGCTAAACTCCTACGAGCAGTACTTC.

This clone came up once. The chain couples TRBV28 to TRBJ1-2; D perhaps matches TRBD1 (6 bases). Trimming took 6 bases from V and 8 from J, leaving 10 bases between them. This CDR3 is 11 amino acids long. CDR1 MDHEN and CDR2 SYDVKM come from the germline V gene. The CDR3 spells CASSYRVGYTF. DNA for the CDR3: TGTGCCAGCAGCTACAGGGTGGGCTACACCTTC.

This clone was observed a few times. The chain joins TRBV29-1 to TRBJ2-1; 7 bases fit TRBD2. V lost 3 bases, J lost 4 bases, and 6 bases stayed unmatched. Germline V lookup: CDR1 SQVTM, CDR2 ANQGSEA. The CDR3 loop spans 14 amino acids. The CDR3 region has the DNA TGCAGCGTTGACGGAGCGGGATCTTACAATGAGCAGTTCTTC. Its translation is CSVDGAGSYNEQFF.

This clone has only a few counts. The V call is TRBV7-9, the J call TRBJ2-1; 8 positions agree with TRBD2. The CDR3 is 14 residues long. The V and J ends lost 5 bases and 4 bases, in that order; junction bases with no gene match: 4. The germline V gene encodes CDR1 SEHNR and CDR2 FQNEAQ (reference sequence). The CDR3 sequence is CASSEGLVYNEQFF. In DNA, the CDR3 is TGTGCCAGCAGCGAGGGACTAGTGTACAATGAGCAGTTCTTC.

V usage is TRBV9 and J usage is TRBJ2-7, with a weak D call TRBD2 (5 bases). The CDR3 extends over 14 amino acids. V was pared by 3 bases and J by 0 bases, with 10 bases between. Germline CDR1 reads SGDLS; CDR2 reads YYNGEE. This CDR3 is CASSAGRTSYEQYF. The CDR3 DNA is TGTGCCAGCAGCGCTGGGAGAACCTCCTACGAGCAGTACTTC.